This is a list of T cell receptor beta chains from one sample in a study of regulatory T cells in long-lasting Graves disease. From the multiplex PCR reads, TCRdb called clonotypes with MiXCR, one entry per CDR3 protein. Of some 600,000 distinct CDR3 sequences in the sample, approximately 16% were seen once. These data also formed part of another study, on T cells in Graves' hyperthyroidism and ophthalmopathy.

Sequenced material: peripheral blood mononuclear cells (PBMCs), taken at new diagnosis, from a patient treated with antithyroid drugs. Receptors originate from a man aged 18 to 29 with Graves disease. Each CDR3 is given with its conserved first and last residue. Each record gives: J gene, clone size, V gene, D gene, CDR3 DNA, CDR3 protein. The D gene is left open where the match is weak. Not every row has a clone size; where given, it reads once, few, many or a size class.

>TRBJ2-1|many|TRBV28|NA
TGTGCCAGCAGTTTTAGTCTAAGTCTCAGGTCGAGCTCCTACAATGAGCAGTTCTTC
CASSFSLSLRSSSYNEQFF
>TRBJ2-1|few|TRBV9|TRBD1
TGTGCCAGCAGCGTGGGAGTCATCCCCAGGGACAGGTTCTACAATGAGCAGTTCTTC
CASSVGVIPRDRFYNEQFF
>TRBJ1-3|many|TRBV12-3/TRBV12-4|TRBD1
TGTGCCAGCAGTTTGACAGGGAGCTCTGGAAACACCATATATTTT
CASSLTGSSGNTIYF
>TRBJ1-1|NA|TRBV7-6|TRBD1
TGTGCCAGCAGCTTAGGGGGACAGGGCATGAACACTGAAGCTTTCTTT
CASSLGGQGMNTEAFF
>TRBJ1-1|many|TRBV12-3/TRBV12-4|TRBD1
TGTGCCAGCAAAACGACAGGGCTGAACACTGAAGCTTTCTTT
CASKTTGLNTEAFF
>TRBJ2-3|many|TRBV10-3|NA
TGTGCCATCAGTGAGTCACGAAGGGACCTCACAGATACGCAGTATTTT
CAISESRRDLTDTQYF
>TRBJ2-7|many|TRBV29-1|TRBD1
TGCAGCGTCCCGGGACAGAGGCCTTACGAGCAGTACTTC
CSVPGQRPYEQYF
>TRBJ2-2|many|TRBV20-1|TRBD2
TGCAGTGCCCTGAGCGGGAGGGGCACCGGGGAGCTGTTTTTT
CSALSGRGTGELFF
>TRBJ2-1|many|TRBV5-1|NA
TGTGCCAGCAGCTTAGGTAGCGGAGGCTCCTACAATGAGCAGTTCTTC
CASSLGSGGSYNEQFF
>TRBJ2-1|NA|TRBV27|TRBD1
TGTGCCAGCAGAGGGACAGGGGGTTCTGATGAGCAGTTCTTC
CASRGTGGSDEQFF
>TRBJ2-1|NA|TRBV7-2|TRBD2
TGTGCCAGCAGCCCCTCCGGGGGGGCTCTGTTCTTC
CASSPSGGALFF
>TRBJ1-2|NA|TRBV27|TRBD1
TGTGCCAGCAGGCTGACGACAGGGTTTCATGGCTACACCTTC
CASRLTTGFHGYTF
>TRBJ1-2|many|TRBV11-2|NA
TGTGCCAGCAGCTTATTAAGTGGAGTTCCTAACTATGGCTACACCTTC
CASSLLSGVPNYGYTF
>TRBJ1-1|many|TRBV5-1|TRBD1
TGCGCCAGCAGCTTGGCTACAGGGGGTTGGAACACTGAAGCTTTCTTT
CASSLATGGWNTEAFF
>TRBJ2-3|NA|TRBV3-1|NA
TGTGCCAGCAGCCCCCCAGGGATCGTAGATACGCAGTATTTT
CASSPPGIVDTQYF
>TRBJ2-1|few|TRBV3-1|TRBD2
TGTGCCAGCAGCCCCCCGGGGTGGCGGGAGGCCGACAATGAGCAGTTCTTC
CASSPPGWREADNEQFF
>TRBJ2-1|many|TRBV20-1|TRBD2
TGCATGGGACTAGCGGGACCCAATGAGCAGTTCTTC
CMGLAGPNEQFF